This T cell receptor (beta chain) was sequenced for a study of T cells in Graves' hyperthyroidism and ophthalmopathy. Study at large: Peripheral blood was secured at the point of initial diagnosis, before any treatment.

This clonotype was observed at least ten times. The antigen remains undetermined. CDR1 MDHEN and CDR2 SYDVKM come from the germline V gene. Trimming took off 7 bases at V and 3 bases at J, with 10 bases between the two ends. The CDR3 has 13 amino acids. Points from the study as a whole: Stable hyperthyroidism and ophthalmopathy were separated using 13 V-J signatures.

Amplification yielded TCR beta CDR3 regions, with RNA transcripts as the source. The primer set for the first-round RT-PCR of the TCR CDR3 was HTBI. MiXCR, run by TCRdb on the multiplex PCR reads, gives a single entry per CDR3 protein. Found here are around 340,000 distinct CDR3 sequences, approximately 17% of them singletons; the top ten hold around a third. The TCR was taken from a woman aged 25 to 45 with Graves' hyperthyroidism that later progressed to Graves' ophthalmopathy. The V gene is TRBV28, the J gene TRBJ2-4; D remains unclear. Specimen: blood. The CDR3 DNA follows: TGTGCCAGCACACGGGCTAACAAAAACATTCAGTACTTC. Its protein product is CASTRANKNIQYF.